These 8 T cell receptor beta chains were all obtained from the same sample, sequenced in a study of blood T cells in healthy people across ages. With a J-beta primer mix and a sample-barcoded 5' primer, a second PCR ran 7 to 11 cycles. TCRdb fed the 5' RACE reads into MiXCR, producing one record per CDR3 protein. The table shows hundreds of thousands of distinct CDR3 sequences, with roughly 25% occurring only once. These records were also assigned to another study, of T cells of mothers and their children.

Material for sequencing was blood. The receptors come from a boy between 5 and 17 years old in good health.

This clonotype was picked up a small number of times. The chain is built from TRBV12-3 or TRBV12-4 and TRBJ2-2; 8 nucleotides align to TRBD2. CDR3 length: 16 residues. With 8 bases clipped from V and 4 bases from J, the junction kept 12 bases outside the gene matches. CDR3 sequence reads: CASGQTSALGTGELFF. The DNA for the CDR3 is TGTGCCAGCGGCCAGACTAGCGCCCTGGGCACCGGGGAGCTGTTTTTT.

The V and J genes are TRBV14 and TRBJ2-5, with TRBD1 matching 7 bases. The ends lost 0 bases at V and 5 bases at J; junction bases unmatched: 18. This CDR3 has 19 amino acids. Germline V gives CDR1 SGHDN, CDR2 FVKESK. The CDR3 sequence: CASSQEGGLFAGRVETQYF. Here the CDR3 DNA reads TGTGCCAGCAGCCAAGAAGGGGGCCTTTTTGCGGGTAGGGTCGAGACCCAGTACTTC.

The chain recombines TRBV14 with TRBJ2-7; either TRBD1 or TRBD2 may fit D (5 bases each). The V end lost 1 base, the J end lost 4 bases, and 11 bases lay between the germline ends. Germline loops: CDR1 SGHDN, CDR2 FVKESK. CDR3 length equals 14 residues. In nucleotides, the CDR3 is TGTGCCAGCAGCCAAGGAGGGGCTTGGTACGAGCAGTACTTC. This sequence encodes CASSQGGAWYEQYF.

This chain links TRBV7-2 with TRBJ1-1; no clear D gene. The V end was cut by 7 bases, the J end by 4 bases, with 16 bases between. The CDR3 loop spans 14 amino acids. The germline V gene encodes CDR1 SGHTA and CDR2 FQGNSA. The CDR3 DNA is TGTGCCAGCACCCTTCGCCCTAGTGGCACTGAAGCTTTCTTT. Translation: CASTLRPSGTEAFF.

The rearrangement joins TRBV20-1 to TRBJ2-2, with 12 positions matching TRBD2. V trimming: 2 bases; J trimming: 0 bases; junction bases outside the gene matches: 4. Germline loops: CDR1 DFQATT, CDR2 SNEGSKA (reference sequence). The CDR3 is 17 residues long. This chain's CDR3 is CSARIASGRANTGELFF. The CDR3 region has the DNA TGCAGTGCTAGAATCGCTAGCGGGAGGGCGAACACCGGGGAGCTGTTTTTT.

This clonotype has just a few counts. The rearrangement links TRBV6-2 or TRBV6-3 to TRBJ2-5; 9 bases are shared with TRBD1. The DNA end lines up better with TRBJ2-7; the J call may be wrong. CDR3 length: 15 residues. Germline lookup yields CDR1 MNHEY and CDR2 SVGEGT. The CDR3 loop is CASSDPGTGRYEQYF. The CDR3, as DNA: TGTGCCAGCAGTGATCCCGGGACAGGGCGATACGAGCAGTACTTC.

This clonotype has only a few counts. This chain joins TRBV27 and TRBJ2-3, with a tentative D call TRBD2 (6 bases). Deletions cut 3 bases from V and 4 bases from J, with 20 bases between. Germline CDR1 reads MNHEY; CDR2 reads SMNVEV (reference sequence). The CDR3 runs 17 residues. The CDR3 here is CASSFRGLWGSADTQYF. The CDR3 region has the DNA TGTGCCAGCAGTTTTCGGGGACTCTGGGGGTCAGCAGATACGCAGTATTTT.

This chain uses TRBV28 with TRBJ2-1, with 9 bases identical to TRBD2. CDR1 is MDHEN and CDR2 is SYDVKM in the germline V gene. J was trimmed by 6 bases and V by 4 bases; bases with no gene match: 10. The CDR3 has 16 residues. CDR3 residues: CASSSQGLARFNEQFF. For the CDR3, the DNA is TGTGCCAGCAGTTCCCAGGGACTAGCTCGTTTCAATGAGCAGTTCTTC.